The T cell receptor beta chain described here comes from a study of spatial heterogeneity in lung cancer. Study conclusions and caveats: The number of expanded tumor alpha and beta chains correlated with mutation number.

TCR cDNA molecules were tagged individually, and each one carried a unique molecular identifier. One entry per CDR3 protein results from TCRdb running MiXCR on the 5' RACE reads. The sample records some 850 distinct CDR3 sequences, almost 9.5% being singletons. Points on this clonotype: The antigen remains unidentified.

Time point of the sample: sample taken at primary tumor resection. Germline CDR1 and CDR2: MNHEY and SMNVEV (reference sequence). The CDR3 extends over 16 amino acids. V was cut by 11 bases and J by 5 bases, with 24 bases left in between. The TCR originated in a male donor with early-stage non-small cell lung cancer. The chain links TRBV27 to TRBJ2-2, with a weak D call TRBD2 (6 bases). The material sequenced was lung tumor tissue, taken at surgery. The CDR3 DNA reads TGTGCCGGCCTCCCCGGCGGGAATTTTGGAACCGGGGAGCTGTTTTTT. As protein: CAGLPGGNFGTGELFF.